Described below is a single T cell receptor (beta chain) sequence and its context. The target of this receptor is not known. No base-level quality is on record; no much larger clone is a single base apart. Based on the germline V gene (reference sequence), the CDR1 and CDR2 sequences are GTSNPN and SVGIG. From the cysteine through the phenylalanine, the CDR3 covers 12 amino acids. Solely the CDR3 DNA is kept, with 36 bases framed from the first base. V and J are truncated by 0 bases and 11 bases respectively, leaving an intervening sequence of 13 bases. These data are taken from a study of blood T cell repertoires in COVID-19 (dated by TCRdb to 2018 to 2020). With regard to the full study: Samples from collaborators originated in the United States, Italy and Spain and spanned both the acute and convalescent phases of COVID-19. The prospective study material was composed of cDNA or gDNA derived from T cells, B-cell-depleted T cells, or PBMCs. Deeply sampled blood TCRbeta repertoires from subjects exposed to, actively infected with, or recovered from COVID-19 were included in the dataset. The repertoires were released in a freely available public database meant as a resource for research on the immune response to SARS-CoV-2. The samples were drawn from the first 160 participants of the ongoing ImmuneRACE study and from 1,254 subjects provided by 6 global collaborators. The sample metadata nearly always contained a de-identified subject ID, COVID-19 status, age in years and sex. Where available, HLA class I and class II types were taken from metadata supplied by the sample provider and were not determined by assay-based typing.

The collaborating institutions used their own protocols to collect whole blood in K2EDTA tubes. Collaborator samples were shipped for TCRbeta analysis as frozen whole blood, isolated PBMCs, or DNA extracted from either sample type. TCRbeta CDR3 regions were amplified from genomic DNA by means of the immunoSEQ Assay, a bias-controlled multiplex PCR. The authors processed their data as follows. Nucleated cell counts per sample were estimated from amplification of reference gene primers within the assay. To quantify the absolute abundance of each unique TCRbeta CDR3 rearrangement, sequence reads were collapsed and filtered. For each sample, productive Simpson clonality was calculated as the square root of Simpson's diversity index over productive rearrangements. Held by TCRdb, this immuneACCESS table contains in-frame sequences only and omits some clones. Under half of the omission traces to an unresolved V gene where checked; the cause of the rest is unknown. V and J calls and clone size are as listed in that table; D and trimming were resolved from the DNA. The sample table holds 50,000 to 75,000 clones, of which about 80% were seen once. Approximately 3.5% of the sample comes from the top ten.

Results the study describes overall, beyond this receptor: The quantity of clinical and demographic metadata differed by source and by participant and was supplied without curation.

This sequence was found in a man in his 60s with acute or convalescent COVID-19. The rearranged segments are TRBV30 and TRBJ1-1, with a weak D call of TRBD1 (5 bases match). The sample was peripheral blood. This receptor has the CDR3 CAWSVFKGWAFF. The nucleotide sequence reads TGTGCCTGGAGTGTATTTAAGGGGTGGGCTTTCTTT.